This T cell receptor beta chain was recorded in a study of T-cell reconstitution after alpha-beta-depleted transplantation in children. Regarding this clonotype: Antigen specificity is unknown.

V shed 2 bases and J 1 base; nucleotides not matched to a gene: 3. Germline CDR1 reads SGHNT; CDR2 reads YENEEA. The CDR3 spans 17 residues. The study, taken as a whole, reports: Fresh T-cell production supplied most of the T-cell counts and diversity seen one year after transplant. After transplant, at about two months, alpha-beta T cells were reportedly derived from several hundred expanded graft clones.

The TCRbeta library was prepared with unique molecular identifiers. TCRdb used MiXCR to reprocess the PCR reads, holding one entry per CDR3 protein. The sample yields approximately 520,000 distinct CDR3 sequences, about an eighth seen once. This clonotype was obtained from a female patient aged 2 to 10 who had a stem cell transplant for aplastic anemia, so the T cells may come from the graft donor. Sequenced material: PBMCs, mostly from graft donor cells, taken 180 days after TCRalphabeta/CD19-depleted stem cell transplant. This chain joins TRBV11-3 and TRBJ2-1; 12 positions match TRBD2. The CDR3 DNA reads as TGTGCCAGCAGCTTAACTAGCGGGAGGCCTTCCTACAATGAGCAGTTCTTC. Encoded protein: CASSLTSGRPSYNEQFF.